The clone carrying this T cell receptor beta chain appeared a few times. Its antigen is unknown. Libraries were prepared by immunoSEQ multiplex PCR; TCRdb keeps only in-frame clonotypes and omits some of them. The data contain 71,000 or so clones, roughly 70% of them singletons. This record comes from a study of vaccination effects on CD4 cells after COVID-19. Before sequencing took place, the ViraFEST assay used viral peptide pools to expand antigen-specific CD4+ T cells. Culturing for approximately 10 days preceded CD4+ T cell isolation. The healthy vaccine recipients, who had no prior SARS-CoV-2 infection, showed negative nucleocapsid antibodies. In culture with 10 IU/ml IL-2 and roughly 9.3 ug/ml peptides, PBMC were grown at fewer than 2.5 million per well. The CDR3 consists of 16 residues.

The input for sequencing was CD4+ T cells from PBMCs cultured with HCoV-OC43 spike peptides, taken before COVID-19 vaccination. This sample's subset: HCoV-OC43 spike overlapping peptide pool stimulation. V gene TRBV21-1 combines with J gene TRBJ2-2; TRBD1 reflects the table's D call only, with no check against the DNA. TRBV21-1 is a documented pseudogene. This clonotype originated in a human donor who received a COVID-19 vaccine. The CDR3 DNA reads as TGTGCCAGCAGCAGTCGGACAGGGGAGTTCATCGGGGAGCTGTTTTTT. It is translated as CASSSRTGEFIGELFF.